This T cell receptor (beta chain) originates from a study of T cells after yellow fever vaccination. Study-level results: Post-booster repertoires contained most primary-vaccination clones again (roughly 95% CD4, around 88% CD8).

Of note for this clonotype: No antigen is known for it.

TCRdb fed the 5' RACE reads into MiXCR, producing one record per CDR3 protein. The table lists 150,000 to 200,000 distinct CDR3 sequences, roughly 9% of them singletons, with under 40% in the top ten. Trimming at V came to 3 bases and at J to 6 bases, leaving 2 bases not matched to a gene. CDR3 length: 12 residues. Germline V gene lookup returns CDR1 SGDLS and CDR2 YYNGEE. Specimen: CD8+ T cells sorted from PBMCs, collected 45 days after the yellow fever booster vaccination. V and J are TRBV9 and TRBJ1-2; TRBD1 aligns across 7 bases. The clonotype originates from a man aged 18 to 30 who received the YFV17D yellow fever vaccine. The CDR3 nucleotides read TGTGCCAGCAGCGGGGACAGCGATGGCTACACCTTC. Encoded protein: CASSGDSDGYTF.